This entry describes one TCR beta chain. This record comes from a study of blood T cell repertoires in COVID-19. Study details: Samples representing acute and convalescent COVID-19 were sourced from the United States, Italy and Spain. From T cells, B-cell-depleted T cells, or PBMCs came the material, which was cDNA or gDNA.

In the original processing: By means of reference gene primer amplification, nucleated cell counts were estimated. The assay was immunoSEQ multiplex PCR, and TCRdb's table has in-frame clones only and misses some. V and J calls plus clone size are reproduced from that table; the DNA served to infer D and trimming. Of about 310,000 clones detected, around 86% appear once; the ten largest clones hold 1%. V shed 4 bases and J 5 bases; nucleotides not matched to a gene: 6. This CDR3 contains 14 residues. The V gene's germline CDR1 is SGDLS and CDR2 YYNGEE. This TCR was recovered from a man between 50 and 59 years old with active or convalescent COVID-19. The sample taken for sequencing was peripheral blood. The rearrangement links TRBV9 to TRBJ2-5, with 9 positions matching TRBD1. The CDR3 DNA reads as TGTGCCAGCAGCCCCGGACAGGGGTCGGAGACCCAGTACTTC. Its translation is CASSPGQGSETQYF.